This T cell receptor beta chain was identified during a study of technical replicates of blood from a handful of donors. CDR1 and CDR2 (germline): SNHLY, FYNNEI. With 6 bases removed from V and 2 bases from J, the gap between germline ends came to 11 bases. The CDR3 runs to 13 residues. Only in-frame clones appear in the TCRdb table, and some are missing; sequencing was by immunoSEQ multiplex PCR. Of about 75,000 clones listed, approximately 97% are singletons. The sequence came from a human donor in good health. The gene calls are TRBV2 and TRBJ2-7; the D gene is possibly TRBD2 (6 bases). Sequencing used T cells isolated from PBMCs. As DNA, the CDR3 is TGTGCCAGCAGCGCGGGACGGACCTACGAGCAGTACTTC. This sequence encodes CASSAGRTYEQYF.